Shown below are 25 T cell receptor beta chains from a single sample sequenced in a study of glioma-infiltrating T cells. TCR alpha and beta CDR3 regions were amplified from RNA using iRepertoire nested multiplex PCR. TCRdb called the multiplex PCR reads again in MiXCR, with one record for every CDR3 protein. The data hold under 130,000 distinct CDR3 sequences, with less than 30% observed a single time. Material: glioma tissue, nonneoplastic brain tissue, or PBMCs (not recorded which). These receptors all come from a human donor with low-grade glioma or glioblastoma, undergoing nonglioma brain surgery, or in good health (not recorded which).

V gene TRBV7-2 combines with J gene TRBJ2-2, with 13 bases lining up with TRBD2. Per the germline V gene, CDR1 is SGHTA and CDR2 is FQGNSA. The V segment lost 5 bases and the J segment 6 bases; nucleotides outside the gene matches: 3. The CDR3 covers 15 residues. CDR3 sequence: CASSTSGGASGELFF. The CDR3 nucleotides read TGTGCCAGCAGCACTAGCGGGGGGGCTTCCGGGGAGCTGTTTTTT.

In this sample, this clonotype turned up many times. V and J are TRBV15 and TRBJ2-1, with TRBD2 matching 8 bases. The CDR3 contains 17 residues. Germline CDR1 is LNHNV and CDR2 is YYDKDF (reference sequence). The V segment lost 1 base and the J segment 1 base; nucleotides outside the gene matches: 6. The CDR3 DNA reads TGTGCCACCAGCAGAGGACGGGGGGGCTCGTCCTACAATGAGCAGTTCTTC. It is translated as CATSRGRGGSSYNEQFF.

About this clonotype: Mismatch with germline at one junction end may stem from a read error. The chain joins TRBV6-4 to TRBJ2-3; TRBD2 might be the D (5 bases). The CDR3 extends over 14 amino acids. Germline V gene sequence: CDR1 MRHNA, CDR2 SNTAGT. CDR3 residues: CASSEGPSTDTRYF. The CDR3 DNA reads TGTGCCAGCAGTGAAGGTCCTAGCACAGATACGCGGTATTTT.

A few counts support this clonotype. The gene calls are TRBV18 and TRBJ1-4, with unresolved D. The CDR3 length is 15 residues. V lost 1 base and J lost 8, with 14 bases in between. Per the germline V gene, CDR1 is KGHSH and CDR2 is LQKENI. Written as DNA, the CDR3 is TGTGCCAGCTCACCACTCGAGGGCTGGGAGGAAAAACTGTTTTTT. This codes for CASSPLEGWEEKLFF.

About this clonotype: The junction does not match germline at one end; this may be a read error. The chain combines TRBV7-9 with TRBJ2-7, with TRBD1 identical over 7 bases. This CDR3 contains 15 residues. From germline, CDR1 is SEHNR and CDR2 FQNEAQ (reference sequence). This CDR3 reads CANSLARGQVYEQYF. CDR3 bases: TGTGCCAACAGCTTAGCGAGGGGGCAGGTCTACGAGCAGTACTTC.

At least ten counts were recorded for this clonotype. The chain joins TRBV14 to TRBJ2-1; possibly TRBD2 for D (7 bases). V was pared by 4 bases and J by 4 bases, with 17 bases between. Germline loops: CDR1 SGHDN, CDR2 FVKESK. CDR3 length: 16 amino acids. The CDR3 spells CASSPIGGEQYNEQFF. Here the CDR3 DNA reads TGTGCCAGCAGCCCAATAGGGGGGGAACAGTACAATGAGCAGTTCTTC.

In its sample, this clonotype was seen a few times. The chain carries TRBV19 and TRBJ1-5; 7 nucleotides match TRBD1. The CDR3 is 16 amino acids. V shed 6 bases and J 1 base; nucleotides not matched to a gene: 9. CDR1 and CDR2 (germline): LNHDA, SQIVND (reference sequence). CDR3 bases: TGTGCCAGTAGGAGAGGACAGGAGGGGAGCAATCAGCCCCAGCATTTT. Translation gives CASRRGQEGSNQPQHF. The complete variable domain, with remaining parts taken from reference TRBV19 and TRBJ1-5, reads DGGITQSPKYLFRKEGQNVTLSCEQNLNHDAMYWYRQDPGQGLRLIYYSQIVNDFQKGDIAEGYSVSREKKESFPLTVTSAQKNPTAFYLCASRRGQEGSNQPQHFGDGTRLSIL.

Details on this clonotype: The conserved final phenylalanine or tryptophan is absent from the CDR3, which likely points to a read error. The chain has TRBV28 and TRBJ2-7, with a tentative D call TRBD2 (5 bases). Per germline, CDR1 MDHEN and CDR2 SYDVKM. The CDR3 is 15 amino acids. The CDR3 sequence: CASGFSGLSPYEQYS. The DNA of the CDR3 is TGCGCCAGCGGTTTCAGCGGCCTTAGCCCCTACGAGCAGTACTCC.

The sample holds one count of this clonotype. This could be a read error, since a much larger clone is one nucleotide away. This chain connects TRBV6-1 to TRBJ2-3; D is possibly TRBD1 or TRBD2 (7 bases each). The CDR3 has 13 amino acids. The germline V gene encodes CDR1 MNHNS and CDR2 SASEGT. The CDR3 is CASRGEGADAQYF. Written as DNA, the CDR3 is TGTGCCAGCAGGGGGGAGGGGGCAGATGCGCAGTATTTT.

This clonotype has at least ten counts. The gene calls are TRBV7-7 and TRBJ2-3; D uncertain. With 8 bases removed from V and 0 bases from J, the gap between germline ends came to 15 bases. This CDR3 has 15 residues. Germline-derived CDR1 and CDR2 are SSHAT and FNYEAQ (reference sequence). The CDR3 DNA reads as TGTGCCAGCGCCCCTATAGGCACCAGCACAGATACGCAGTATTTT. This codes for CASAPIGTSTDTQYF.

This clonotype has at least ten counts. The chain uses TRBV7-2 and TRBJ1-3; D gene unclear. This CDR3 region has 12 residues. Germline CDR1 is SGHTA and CDR2 is FQGNSA. V gave up 1 base and J gave up 3 bases, with 1 base separating them. The CDR3 sequence: CASSLGGNTIYF. The DNA for the CDR3 is TGTGCCAGCAGCTTAGGTGGAAACACCATATATTTT.

This clonotype was observed at least ten times. The rearrangement links TRBV7-8 to TRBJ2-3; 9 bases agree with TRBD2. Germline values: CDR1 SGHVS, CDR2 FQNEAQ. Trimming at V came to 2 bases and at J to 2 bases, leaving 11 bases not matched to a gene. This CDR3 has 18 residues. In DNA form, the CDR3 reads TGTGCCAGCAGCTTAATGCGGGGGGGCCCTGGATCCACAGATACGCAGTATTTT. This codes for CASSLMRGGPGSTDTQYF.

This clonotype was recorded a few times. A clone one base away is much larger, so this may be a read error. V and J are TRBV7-3 and TRBJ2-3; D is possibly TRBD2 (5 bases). Germline V lookup: CDR1 SGHTA, CDR2 FQGTGA. V shed 4 bases and J shed 0 bases, with 5 bases lying between them. The CDR3 has 13 residues. CDR3 bases: TGTGCCAGCAGCTCGGGGAGCACAGATACGCAGTATTTT. This encodes CASSSGSTDTQYF.

This sequence joins TRBV18 and TRBJ2-7; no reliable D call. Per the germline V gene, CDR1 is KGHSH and CDR2 is LQKENI. This CDR3 has 13 amino acids. Between the trimmed V and J ends, which lost 3 bases and 5 bases, there was a span of 11 bases. The CDR3 loop reads CASSPPIKDEQYF. The CDR3 DNA reads as TGTGCCAGCTCACCTCCGATCAAGGACGAGCAGTACTTC.

The rearrangement joins TRBV13 to TRBJ1-1; D not resolved. In germline, CDR1 is PRHDT, CDR2 FYEKMQ (reference sequence). V lost 5 bases and J 0 bases, leaving 10 bases between the germline ends. CDR3 size: 14 residues. Here the CDR3 DNA reads TGTGCCAGCAGCGCCAGACTGATGAACACTGAAGCTTTCTTT. Its translation: CASSARLMNTEAFF. Using reference TRBV13 and TRBJ1-1 for the parts outside the CDR3, the full variable domain is AAGVIQSPRHLIKEKRETATLKCYPIPRHDTVYWYQQGPGQDPQFLISFYEKMQSDKGSIPDRFSAQQFSDYHSELNMSSLELGDSALYFCASSARLMNTEAFFGQGTRLTVV.

This chain joins TRBV11-2 and TRBJ1-1; D gene ambiguous. This CDR3 comprises 16 residues. V lost 8 bases and J lost 5, with 24 bases in between. Germline V gene data show CDR1 as SGHAT and CDR2 as FQNNGV. The CDR3 sequence: CASRHWSMLRETEAFF. DNA of the CDR3: TGTGCCAGCCGGCACTGGAGTATGTTGAGGGAAACTGAAGCTTTCTTT.

This clonotype has ten or more counts. This chain links TRBV20-1 with TRBJ2-3; 11 positions match TRBD2. J gave up 3 bases and V 3 bases, and 5 bases lay outside the gene matches. The CDR3 is made up of 15 amino acids. Germline CDR1 is DFQATT and CDR2 is SNEGSKA (reference sequence). The CDR3 reads CSASQLAGVTDTQYF. CDR3 bases: TGCAGTGCTAGCCAACTAGCGGGGGTTACAGATACGCAGTATTTT.

Points on this clonotype: The limits of the CDR3 on the DNA are not certain, so only TCRdb's listed CDR3 is given. V usage is TRBV28 and J usage is TRBJ2-7; the D call TRBD2 from the table was never checked on the DNA. CDR1 MDHEN and CDR2 SYDVKM come from the germline V gene. The CDR3 contains 21 residues when both ends are counted. The CDR3 sequence: CASSFYVCSARDQELSYEQYF.

The chain couples TRBV6-6 to TRBJ1-3; tentative D call: TRBD1 (5 bases). The CDR3 consists of 16 residues. Germline CDR1 and CDR2: MNHNY and SVGAGI (reference sequence). V gave up 0 bases and J gave up 0 bases, with 9 bases separating them. CDR3 amino acids: CASSYSGGTSGNTIYF. The CDR3 nucleotides are TGTGCCAGCAGTTACTCGGGGGGGACCTCTGGAAACACCATATATTTT.

This clonotype was observed at least ten times. The rearrangement links TRBV4-1 to TRBJ1-5; the D is unclear. The CDR3 spans 15 residues. From germline, CDR1 is MGHRA and CDR2 YSYEKL. The V and J ends lost 1 base and 5 bases respectively, with 12 bases between them. The CDR3 region has the DNA TGCGCCAGCAGCCAAGTCCCCCAAGAGGATCAGCCCCAGCATTTT. Protein: CASSQVPQEDQPQHF.

The chain joins TRBV5-4 to TRBJ1-4; D is uncertain. Trimming cost V 1 base and J 8 bases, with 6 bases left between them. The CDR3 runs to 12 residues. Germline V gene sequence: CDR1 SGHNT, CDR2 YYREEE (reference sequence). CDR3 bases: TGTGCCAGCAGCTTGATGGGGGAAAAACTGTTTTTT. Translation gives CASSLMGEKLFF.

There are many counts of this clonotype. The gene calls are TRBV20-1 and TRBJ1-2; tentative D call: TRBD1 (6 bases). This CDR3 comprises 14 residues. Trimming took off 0 bases at V and 8 bases at J, with 16 bases between the two ends. Germline V gene data show CDR1 as DFQATT and CDR2 as SNEGSKA (reference sequence). This CDR3 is CSARDQRGAKGYTF. In nucleotides, the CDR3 is TGCAGTGCTAGAGATCAACGGGGGGCAAAGGGCTACACCTTC.

This clonotype was detected many times. The chain couples TRBV2 to TRBJ1-4, with TRBD1 identical over 7 bases. V lost 7 bases and J lost 7; bases outside the gene matches: 9. The CDR3 is 14 amino acids. Per the germline V gene, CDR1 is SNHLY and CDR2 is FYNNEI. In nucleotides, the CDR3 is TGTGCCAGCACTAGGGAACAGGGGAGTGAAAAACTGTTTTTT. Amino acids: CASTREQGSEKLFF. Supplemented by reference TRBV2 and TRBJ1-4, the full variable domain reads EPEVTQTPSHQVTQMGQEVILRCVPISNHLYFYWYRQILGQKVEFLVSFYNNEISEKSEIFDDQFSVERPDGSNFTLKIRSTKLEDSAMYFCASTREQGSEKLFFGSGTQLSVL.

Regarding this clonotype: A read error may explain this, as a much larger clone is one base away. The chain recombines TRBV2 with TRBJ1-2; D is unclear. The CDR3 sequence is 13 residues long. Germline CDR1 and CDR2: SNHLY and FYNNEI. Trimming took 7 bases from V and 1 from J, leaving 10 bases between them. Here the CDR3 reads CASKSGSNYGYTF. The DNA for the CDR3 is TGTGCCAGCAAAAGCGGGAGTAACTATGGCTACACCTTC.

This clonotype appeared a few times. Written as DNA, the CDR3 is TGTGCCAGCAGCTTGGGTAGCCCTGGGGGGGATCAGCCCCAGCATTTT. Amino acid sequence: CASSLGSPGGDQPQHF. V is TRBV5-4 and J is TRBJ1-5, with D possibly being TRBD1 (5 bases). The germline V gene has CDR1 SGHNT and CDR2 YYREEE (reference sequence). V lost 0 bases to trimming and J lost 5 bases, with 15 bases between them. This CDR3 spans 16 amino acids. The entire variable domain, with the rest obtained from reference TRBV5-4 and TRBJ1-5, is as follows: ETGVTQSPTHLIKTRGQQVTLRCSSQSGHNTVSWYQQALGQGPQFIFQYYREEENGRGNFPPRFSGLQFPNYSSELNVNALELDDSALYLCASSLGSPGGDQPQHFGDGTRLSIL.